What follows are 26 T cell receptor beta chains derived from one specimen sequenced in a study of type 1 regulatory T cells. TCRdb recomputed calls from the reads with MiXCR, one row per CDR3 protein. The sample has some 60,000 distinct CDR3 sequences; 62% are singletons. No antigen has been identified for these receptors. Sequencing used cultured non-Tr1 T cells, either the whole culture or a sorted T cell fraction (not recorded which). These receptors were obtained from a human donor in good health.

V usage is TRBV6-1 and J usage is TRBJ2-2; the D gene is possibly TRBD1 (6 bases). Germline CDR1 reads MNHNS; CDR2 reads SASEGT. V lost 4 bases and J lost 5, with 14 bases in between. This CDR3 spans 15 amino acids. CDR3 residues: CASSVDRLSTGELFF. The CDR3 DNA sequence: TGTGCCAGCAGTGTTGACAGGCTCTCGACCGGGGAGCTGTTTTTT.

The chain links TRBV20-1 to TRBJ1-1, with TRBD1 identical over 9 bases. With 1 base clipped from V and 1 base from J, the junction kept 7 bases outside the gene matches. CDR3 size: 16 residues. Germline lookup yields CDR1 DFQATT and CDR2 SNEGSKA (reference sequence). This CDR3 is CSARGTGAPRNTEAFF. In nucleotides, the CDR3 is TGCAGTGCTAGAGGGACAGGGGCGCCGAGGAACACTGAAGCTTTCTTT.

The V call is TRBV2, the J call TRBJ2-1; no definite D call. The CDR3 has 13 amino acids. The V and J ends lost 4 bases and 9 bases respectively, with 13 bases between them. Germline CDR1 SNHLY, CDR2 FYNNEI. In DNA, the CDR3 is TGTGCCAGCAGTGTCAGGCAAATCGGTGAGCAGTTCTTC. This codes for CASSVRQIGEQFF.

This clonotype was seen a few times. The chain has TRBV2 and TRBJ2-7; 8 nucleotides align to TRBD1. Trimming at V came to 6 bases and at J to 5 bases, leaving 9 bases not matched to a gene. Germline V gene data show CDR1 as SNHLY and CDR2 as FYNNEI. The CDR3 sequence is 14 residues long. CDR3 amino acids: CASSLSRGRDEQYF. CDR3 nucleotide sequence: TGTGCCAGCAGCCTATCCAGGGGGCGAGACGAGCAGTACTTC.

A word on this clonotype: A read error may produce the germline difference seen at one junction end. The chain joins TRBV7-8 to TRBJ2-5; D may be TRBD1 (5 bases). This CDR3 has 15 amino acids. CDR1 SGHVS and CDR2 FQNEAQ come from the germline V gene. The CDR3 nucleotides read TGTGCCAACAGCTTAGTTCCAGCCCAGGGAGAGACCCAGTACTTC. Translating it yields CANSLVPAQGETQYF.

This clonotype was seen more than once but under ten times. The CDR3, as DNA: TGTGCCAGCAGTTCAGCGGTAGATACGCAGTATTTT. Its translation is CASSSAVDTQYF. This chain uses TRBV5-6 with TRBJ2-3; maybe TRBD2 (5 bases). CDR1 is SGHDT, CDR2 YYEEEE, per germline. The CDR3 is 12 amino acids. The ends were cut back, 5 bases at V and 5 bases at J, with 9 bases in the middle. Supplemented by reference TRBV5-6 and TRBJ2-3, the full variable domain reads DAGVTQSPTHLIKTRGQQVTLRCSPKSGHDTVSWYQQALGQGPQFIFQYYEEEERQRGNFPDRFSGHQFPNYSSELNVNALLLGDSALYLCASSSAVDTQYFGPGTRLTVL.

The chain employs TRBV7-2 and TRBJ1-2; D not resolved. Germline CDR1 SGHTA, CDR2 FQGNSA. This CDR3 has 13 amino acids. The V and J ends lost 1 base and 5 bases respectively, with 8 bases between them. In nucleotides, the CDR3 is TGTGCCAGCAGCTTAGGGGCAGCTTATGGCTACACCTTC. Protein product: CASSLGAAYGYTF.

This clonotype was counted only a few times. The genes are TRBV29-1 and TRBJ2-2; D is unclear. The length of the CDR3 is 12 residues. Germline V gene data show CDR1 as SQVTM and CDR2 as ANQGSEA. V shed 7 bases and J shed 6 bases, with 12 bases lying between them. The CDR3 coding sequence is TGCAGCGCGGGCGTGTACGCCGGGGAGCTGTTTTTT. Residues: CSAGVYAGELFF.

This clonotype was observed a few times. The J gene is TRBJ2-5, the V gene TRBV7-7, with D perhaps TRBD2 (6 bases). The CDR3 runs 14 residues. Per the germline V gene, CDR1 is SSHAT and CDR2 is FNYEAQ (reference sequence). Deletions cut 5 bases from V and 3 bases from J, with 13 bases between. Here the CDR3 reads CASSRGEREETQYF. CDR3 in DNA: TGTGCCAGCAGCCGCGGAGAGCGGGAAGAGACCCAGTACTTC. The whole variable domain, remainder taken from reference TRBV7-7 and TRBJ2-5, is GAGVSQSPRYKVTKRGQDVTLRCDPISSHATLYWYQQALGQGPEFLTYFNYEAQPDKSGLPSDRFSAERPEGSISTLTIQRTEQRDSAMYRCASSRGEREETQYFGPGTRLLVL.

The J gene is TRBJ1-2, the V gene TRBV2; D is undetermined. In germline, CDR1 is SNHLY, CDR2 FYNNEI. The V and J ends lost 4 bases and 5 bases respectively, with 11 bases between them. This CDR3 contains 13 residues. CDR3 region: CASSVAASYGYTF. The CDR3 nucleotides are TGTGCCAGCAGTGTGGCGGCCTCTTATGGCTACACCTTC.

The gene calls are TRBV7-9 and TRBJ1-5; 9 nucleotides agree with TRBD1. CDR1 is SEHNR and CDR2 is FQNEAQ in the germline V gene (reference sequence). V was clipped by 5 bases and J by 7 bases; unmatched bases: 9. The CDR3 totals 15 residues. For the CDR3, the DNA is TGTGCCAGCAGCATCGGGACAGGGCGGGAACAGCCCCAGCATTTT. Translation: CASSIGTGREQPQHF. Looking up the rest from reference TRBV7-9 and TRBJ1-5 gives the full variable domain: DTGVSQNPRHKITKRGQNVTFRCDPISEHNRLYWYRQTLGQGPEFLTYFQNEAQLEKSRLLSDRFSAERPKGSFSTLEIQRTEQGDSAMYLCASSIGTGREQPQHFGDGTRLSIL.

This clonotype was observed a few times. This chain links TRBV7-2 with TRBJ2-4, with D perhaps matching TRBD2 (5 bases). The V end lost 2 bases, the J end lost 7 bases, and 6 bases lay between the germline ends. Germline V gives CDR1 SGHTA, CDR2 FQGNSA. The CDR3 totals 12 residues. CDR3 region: CASSLKRNIQYF. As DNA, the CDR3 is TGTGCCAGCAGCTTAAAGCGGAACATTCAGTACTTC.

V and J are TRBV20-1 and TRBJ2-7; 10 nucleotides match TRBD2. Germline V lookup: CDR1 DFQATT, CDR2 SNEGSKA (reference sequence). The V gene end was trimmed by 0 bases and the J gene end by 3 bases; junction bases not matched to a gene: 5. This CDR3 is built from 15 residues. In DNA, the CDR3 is TGCAGTGCTAGAGATGTCCTAGCGGGAGACTACGAGCAGTACTTC. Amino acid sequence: CSARDVLAGDYEQYF.

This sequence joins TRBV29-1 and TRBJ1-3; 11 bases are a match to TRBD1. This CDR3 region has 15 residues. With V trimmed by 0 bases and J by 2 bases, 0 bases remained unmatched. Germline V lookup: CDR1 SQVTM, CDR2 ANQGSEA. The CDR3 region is CSVEEDRGPGNTIYF. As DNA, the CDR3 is TGCAGCGTTGAAGAGGACAGGGGGCCTGGAAACACCATATATTTT.

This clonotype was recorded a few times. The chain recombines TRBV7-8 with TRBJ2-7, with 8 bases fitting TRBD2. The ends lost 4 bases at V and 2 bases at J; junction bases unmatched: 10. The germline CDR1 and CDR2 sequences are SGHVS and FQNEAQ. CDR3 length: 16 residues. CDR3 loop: CASSSQAALAAYEQYF. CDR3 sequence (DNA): TGTGCCAGCAGCTCACAAGCCGCACTAGCGGCCTACGAGCAGTACTTC.

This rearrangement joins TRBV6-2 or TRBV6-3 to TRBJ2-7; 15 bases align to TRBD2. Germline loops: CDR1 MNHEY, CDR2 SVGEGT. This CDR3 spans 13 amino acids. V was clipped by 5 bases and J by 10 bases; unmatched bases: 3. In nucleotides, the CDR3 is TGTGCCAGCAGTGGACTAGCGGGAGGGGGCCAGTACTTC. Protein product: CASSGLAGGGQYF.

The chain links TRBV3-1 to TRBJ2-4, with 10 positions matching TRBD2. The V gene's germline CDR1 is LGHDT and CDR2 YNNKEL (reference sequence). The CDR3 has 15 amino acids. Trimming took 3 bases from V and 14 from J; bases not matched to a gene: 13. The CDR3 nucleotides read TGTGCCAGCAGCCAGACCCTAGCGGGAGAGGGCCATAAGTACTTC. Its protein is CASSQTLAGEGHKYF.

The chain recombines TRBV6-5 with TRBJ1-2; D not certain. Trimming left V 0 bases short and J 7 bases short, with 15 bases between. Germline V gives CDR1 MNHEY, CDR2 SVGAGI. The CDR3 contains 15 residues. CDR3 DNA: TGTGCCAGCAGTTACTCCGGGCTTCAGTCGGGTGGCTACACCTTC. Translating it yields CASSYSGLQSGGYTF.

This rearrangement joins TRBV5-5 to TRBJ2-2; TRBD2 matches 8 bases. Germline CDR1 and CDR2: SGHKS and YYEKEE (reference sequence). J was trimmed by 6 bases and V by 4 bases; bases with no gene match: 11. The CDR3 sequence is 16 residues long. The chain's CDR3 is CASSQRNPGLAGELFF. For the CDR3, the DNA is TGTGCCAGCAGCCAACGAAACCCGGGACTAGCCGGGGAGCTGTTTTTT.

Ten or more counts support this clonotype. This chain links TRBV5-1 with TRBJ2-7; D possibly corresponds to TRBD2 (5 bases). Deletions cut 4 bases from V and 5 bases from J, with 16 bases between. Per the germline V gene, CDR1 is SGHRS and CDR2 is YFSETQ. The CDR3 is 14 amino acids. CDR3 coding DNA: TGCGCCAGCAGCCGGGGAGCGGTGAAGGACGAGCAGTACTTC. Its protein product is CASSRGAVKDEQYF.

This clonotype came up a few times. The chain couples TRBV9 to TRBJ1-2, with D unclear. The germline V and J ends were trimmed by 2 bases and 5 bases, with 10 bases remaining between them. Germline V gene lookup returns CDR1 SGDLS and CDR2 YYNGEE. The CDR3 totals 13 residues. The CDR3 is CASSVAIDYGYTF. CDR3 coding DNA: TGTGCCAGCAGCGTCGCGATCGATTATGGCTACACCTTC.

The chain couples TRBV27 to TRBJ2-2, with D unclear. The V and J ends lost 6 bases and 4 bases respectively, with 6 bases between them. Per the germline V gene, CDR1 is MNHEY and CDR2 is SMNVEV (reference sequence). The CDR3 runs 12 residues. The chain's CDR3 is CASSSFTGELFF. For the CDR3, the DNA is TGTGCCAGCAGCTCCTTCACCGGGGAGCTGTTTTTT.

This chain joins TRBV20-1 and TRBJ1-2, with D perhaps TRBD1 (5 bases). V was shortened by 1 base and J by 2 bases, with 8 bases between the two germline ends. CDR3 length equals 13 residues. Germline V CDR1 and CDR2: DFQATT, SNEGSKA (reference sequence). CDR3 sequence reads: CSARVGGNYGYTF. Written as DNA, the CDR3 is TGCAGTGCTAGAGTTGGGGGGAACTATGGCTACACCTTC.

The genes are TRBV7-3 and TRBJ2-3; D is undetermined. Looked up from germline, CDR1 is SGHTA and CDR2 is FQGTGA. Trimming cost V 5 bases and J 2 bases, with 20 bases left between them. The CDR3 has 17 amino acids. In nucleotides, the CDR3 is TGTGCCAGCAGCGATAAGCCCCTTGTAGGAAACACAGATACGCAGTATTTT. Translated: CASSDKPLVGNTDTQYF.

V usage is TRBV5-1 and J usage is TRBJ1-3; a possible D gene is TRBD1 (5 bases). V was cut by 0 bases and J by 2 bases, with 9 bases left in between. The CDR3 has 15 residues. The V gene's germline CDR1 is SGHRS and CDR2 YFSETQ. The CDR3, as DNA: TGCGCCAGCAGCTTGGAGGGGTACGCTGGAAACACCATATATTTT. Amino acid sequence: CASSLEGYAGNTIYF.

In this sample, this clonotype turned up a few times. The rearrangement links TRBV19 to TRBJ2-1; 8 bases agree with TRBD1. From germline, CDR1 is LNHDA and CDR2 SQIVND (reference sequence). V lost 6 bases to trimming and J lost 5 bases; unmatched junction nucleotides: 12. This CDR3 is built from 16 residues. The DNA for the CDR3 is TGTGCCAGTAGAAGGTGGGGGACAGGTGATGACAATGAGCAGTTCTTC. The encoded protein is CASRRWGTGDDNEQFF. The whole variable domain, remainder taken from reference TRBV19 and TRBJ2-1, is DGGITQSPKYLFRKEGQNVTLSCEQNLNHDAMYWYRQDPGQGLRLIYYSQIVNDFQKGDIAEGYSVSREKKESFPLTVTSAQKNPTAFYLCASRRWGTGDDNEQFFGPGTRLTVL.